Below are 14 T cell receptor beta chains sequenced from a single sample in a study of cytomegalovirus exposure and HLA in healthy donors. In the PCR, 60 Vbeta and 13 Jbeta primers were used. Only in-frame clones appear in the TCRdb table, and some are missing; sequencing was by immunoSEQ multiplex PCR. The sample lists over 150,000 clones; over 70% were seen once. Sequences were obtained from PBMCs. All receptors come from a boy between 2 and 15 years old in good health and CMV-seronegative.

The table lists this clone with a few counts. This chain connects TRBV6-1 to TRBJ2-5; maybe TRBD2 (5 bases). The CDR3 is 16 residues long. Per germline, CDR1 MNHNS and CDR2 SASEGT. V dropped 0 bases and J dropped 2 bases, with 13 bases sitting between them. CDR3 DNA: TGTGCCAGCAGTGAAGCGCCCTCCCTAGCACAAGAGACCCAGTACTTC. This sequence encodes CASSEAPSLAQETQYF.

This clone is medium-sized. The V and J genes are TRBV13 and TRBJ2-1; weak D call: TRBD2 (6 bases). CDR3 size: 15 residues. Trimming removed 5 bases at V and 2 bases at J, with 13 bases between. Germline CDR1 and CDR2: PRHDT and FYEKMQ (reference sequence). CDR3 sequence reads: CASSPRGTTYNEQFF. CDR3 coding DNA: TGTGCCAGCAGCCCCCGGGGGACCACCTACAATGAGCAGTTCTTC.

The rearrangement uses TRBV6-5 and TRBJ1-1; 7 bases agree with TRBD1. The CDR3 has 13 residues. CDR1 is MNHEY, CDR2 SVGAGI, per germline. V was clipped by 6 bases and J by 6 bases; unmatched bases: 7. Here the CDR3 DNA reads TGTGCCAGCAGGGGTGAACAGGGGCCTGAAGCTTTCTTT. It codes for CASRGEQGPEAFF.

CDR3 sequence: CASSGQWMEQFF. The CDR3 DNA follows: TGTGCCAGCAGTGGACAGTGGATGGAGCAGTTCTTC. The chain employs TRBV2 and TRBJ2-1; D is possibly TRBD1 (5 bases). CDR3 length: 12 amino acids. V lost 4 bases, J lost 10 bases, and 11 bases lay in between. Germline CDR1 reads SNHLY; CDR2 reads FYNNEI.

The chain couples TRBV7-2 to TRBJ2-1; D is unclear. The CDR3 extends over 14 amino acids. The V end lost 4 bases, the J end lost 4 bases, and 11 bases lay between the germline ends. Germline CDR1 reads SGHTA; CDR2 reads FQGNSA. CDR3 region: CASSSLLKYNEQFF. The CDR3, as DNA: TGTGCCAGCAGCTCCCTTCTTAAATACAATGAGCAGTTCTTC.

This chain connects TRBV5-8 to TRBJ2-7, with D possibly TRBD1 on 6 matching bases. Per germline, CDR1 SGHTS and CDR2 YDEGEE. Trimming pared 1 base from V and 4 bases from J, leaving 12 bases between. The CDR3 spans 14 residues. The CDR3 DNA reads TGTGCCAGCAGCTTGCTAAGGACAGCTTACGAGCAGTACGTC. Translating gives CASSLLRTAYEQYV.

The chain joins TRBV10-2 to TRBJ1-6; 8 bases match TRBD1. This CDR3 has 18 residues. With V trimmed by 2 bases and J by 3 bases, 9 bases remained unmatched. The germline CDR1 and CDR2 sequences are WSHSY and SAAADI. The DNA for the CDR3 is TGCGCCAGCAGTGAGGGGGCAGGGGGCTTCTTCTATAATTCACCCCTCCACTTT. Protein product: CASSEGAGGFFYNSPLHF.

This chain's CDR3 is CAWNRGRSYNEQFF. Here the CDR3 DNA reads TGTGCCTGGAATCGGGGTAGGTCCTACAATGAGCAGTTCTTC. The rearrangement uses TRBV30 and TRBJ2-1, with D perhaps matching TRBD2 (5 bases). V dropped 4 bases and J dropped 1 base, with 11 bases sitting between them. Germline CDR1 GTSNPN, CDR2 SVGIG (reference sequence). The CDR3 spans 14 residues.

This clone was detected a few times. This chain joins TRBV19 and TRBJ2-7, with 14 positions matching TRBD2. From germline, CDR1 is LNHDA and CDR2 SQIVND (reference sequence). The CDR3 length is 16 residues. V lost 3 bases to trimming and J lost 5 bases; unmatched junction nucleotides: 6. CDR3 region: CASSITGTSGSDEQYF. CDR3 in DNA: TGTGCCAGTAGTATCACCGGGACTAGCGGGAGCGACGAGCAGTACTTC.

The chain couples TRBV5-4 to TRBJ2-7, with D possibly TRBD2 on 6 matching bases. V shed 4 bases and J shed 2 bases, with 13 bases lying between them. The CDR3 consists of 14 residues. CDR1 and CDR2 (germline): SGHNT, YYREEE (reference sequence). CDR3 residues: CASSPGLPTYEQYF. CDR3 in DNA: TGTGCCAGCAGCCCGGGACTTCCAACCTACGAGCAGTACTTC.

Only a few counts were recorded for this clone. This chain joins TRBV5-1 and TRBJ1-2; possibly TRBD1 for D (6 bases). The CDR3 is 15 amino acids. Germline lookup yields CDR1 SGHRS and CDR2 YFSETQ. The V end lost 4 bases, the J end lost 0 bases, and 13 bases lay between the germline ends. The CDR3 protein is CASSKKTGSNYGYTF. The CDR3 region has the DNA TGCGCCAGCAGCAAAAAGACAGGCTCTAACTATGGCTACACCTTC. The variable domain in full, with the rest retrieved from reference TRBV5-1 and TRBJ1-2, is KAGVTQTPRYLIKTRGQQVTLSCSPISGHRSVSWYQQTPGQGLQFLFEYFSETQRNKGNFPGRFSGRQFSNSRSEMNVSTLELGDSALYLCASSKKTGSNYGYTFGSGTRLTVV.

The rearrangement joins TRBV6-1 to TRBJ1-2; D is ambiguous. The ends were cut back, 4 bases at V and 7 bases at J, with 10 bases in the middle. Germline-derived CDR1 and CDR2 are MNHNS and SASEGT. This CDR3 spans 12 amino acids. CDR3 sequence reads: CASSGLLSGYTF. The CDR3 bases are TGTGCCAGCAGTGGACTTCTGTCTGGCTACACCTTC.

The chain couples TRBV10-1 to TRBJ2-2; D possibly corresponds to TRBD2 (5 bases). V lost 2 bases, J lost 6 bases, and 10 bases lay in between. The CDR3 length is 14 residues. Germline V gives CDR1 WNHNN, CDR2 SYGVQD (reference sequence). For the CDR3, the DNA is TGCGCCAGCAGTGAGCGGGGAGAGGCCGGGGAGCTGTTTTTT. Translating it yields CASSERGEAGELFF.

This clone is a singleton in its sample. CDR3 residues: CASSQQEQIRPLHF. CDR3 nucleotide sequence: TGTGCCAGCAGTCAACAGGAACAAATTCGACCCCTCCACTTT. The chain recombines TRBV5-8 with TRBJ1-6, with D possibly being TRBD1 (5 bases). Germline V lookup: CDR1 SGHTS, CDR2 YDEGEE. This CDR3 contains 14 residues. Trimming left V 5 bases short and J 12 bases short, with 18 bases between.